This T cell receptor (beta chain) was documented in a study of cytomegalovirus exposure and HLA in healthy donors (dated by TCRdb to the late 2010s). About the study as a whole: An earlier analysis of roughly 610 of the donors reported approximately 300 Gb of sequence data and 95 million to 140 million unique TCR beta sequences obtained from around 170 million T cells. Roughly 320 gigabases of sequencing data and approximately 91 million unique TCR sequences made up an early release that covered several hundred HLA-typed donors. Every repertoire in the discovery cohort had been generated on one and the same sequencing platform. HLA typing included class I and class II loci at four-digit resolution. A separate validation cohort of more than 100 different subjects was used in addition to the roughly 670-subject first cohort. A later genetic analysis used genome-wide SNP genotypes for 398 of the 666 donors, treating that subset as a discovery cohort. The T cell repertoires of about 700 subjects were profiled by immunosequencing and related to cytomegalovirus serostatus. High-throughput TCR immunosequencing, statistical association of individual TCRs with disease status, and machine learning were combined to predict cytomegalovirus infection status. Four to six DR-DQ haplotypes were handled as single units for association and clustering, since linkage in the cohort was strong. The study aimed to test whether signatures of past pathogen exposure could be identified by cataloging public T cell receptors. The genetic ancestry cluster associated with self-reported Caucasian donors included 80% to 90% of the roughly 360 genotyped donors. A later analysis re-examined previously published TCR beta repertoires from over 500 donors and added high-resolution HLA genotyping to investigate patterns of TCR occurrence. Rather than drawing on any new phenotypic data, the later analysis identified candidate immune exposures from TCR beta sequences and the way those sequences occurred across donors. The number of donors typed differed by locus, with roughly 620-630 for A, B, C, DRB1 and DQB1, 522 for DQA1, 606 for DPA1, and some 440 for DPB1. Donor age, sex, ethnicity and CMV serostatus were compiled alongside the repertoire data. Across approximately 420 genotyped donors of the cohort, an average of roughly 200,000 unique TCR beta nucleotide sequences per donor were sequenced, and roughly 20% of those sequences were non-productive. In an earlier analysis of roughly 580 of the donors, high-throughput TCR beta sequencing was used to judge whether each TCR beta V gene segment behaved as functional or pseudogenic. Findings and caveats that apply to the study as a whole: The classifier was reported to diagnose cytomegalovirus status with high specificity and sensitivity in both the original cohort and the validation cohort. The authors suggested that the approach could potentially be generalized to other disease states and immunological phenotypes. When HLA alleles, especially DR and DQ, strongly co-occurred, TCR associations were difficult to assign to individual alleles. In a later analysis, TCR association rates were found to vary across HLA loci, with the most associated TCRs seen for DRB1 alleles and the fewest for HLA-C alleles. In this cohort, only TCR beta chains were sequenced, and detectable features were limited by the absence of alpha or paired-chain data. A further reported finding was that TCR beta sequences accurately predicted the HLA-A and HLA-B alleles for most subjects in the first cohort. Broadly in line with IMGT annotations, most TCR beta V segments showed up in productive rearrangements about 87% or about 30% of the time in an earlier analysis of under 700 of the donors. Most TCR sequences were observed very rarely across donors, whereas some public TCRs were present in many individuals. At a false discovery rate of 0.05, a later analysis linked 16,951 TCR beta sequences to specific HLA alleles. In vitro tests confirmed that three of the cytomegalovirus-associated TCR beta chains recognize cytomegalovirus antigens. Several of the top co-occurrence clusters appeared to be linked to parvovirus B19, influenza, CMV and Epstein-Barr virus, according to a later analysis. Because HLA typing was missing for some donors at each locus, association tests included only the typed subset. Linkage disequilibrium might explain the correlated functional status among segregating V segments, but an unknown experimental factor could not be ruled out. The presence/absence analyses assumed that sequencing depth was roughly uniform across donors, and that assumption may not be true. Some IMGT-functional V segments, including TRBV6-2 and TRBV6-3, could not be told apart with the 87-base-pair reads, so those segments were excluded. Because counts were too low, 15 to 20 rarely observed V segments, including chromosome 9 orphons, were excluded from the earlier analysis of around 640 of the donors. The study gave a list of around 170 TCR beta chains associated with cytomegalovirus. A cluster of highly shared sequence variants was judged likely to represent a technical artifact of the sequencing pipeline. V-gene and J-gene trimming of TCR beta chains was associated with a missense DCLRE1C variant in a later genetic analysis, and the association was replicated in an independent cohort. In a later analysis, most CMV-associated TCR beta chains were found to appear HLA-restricted, with HLA associations seemingly driven largely by CMV exposure. Compared with the approximately 670-donor mean, donors in an Asian-associated ancestry cluster had fewer N-insertions in productive TCRs, according to a later genetic analysis. A later analysis found that HLA-associated TCR beta chains were more clonally expanded and had lower generation probabilities than equally common non-associated chains. CMV serostatus was the only immune exposure information available for the cohort.

From its cysteine to its phenylalanine, the CDR3 spans 14 amino acids. Only the CDR3 DNA stays, 42 bases, in frame from base 1. The germline V gene specifies LGHNA as CDR1 and YSLEER as CDR2. Between the V and J ends, shortened by 3 bases and 5 bases respectively, the junction contains 13 bases. This clone has a handful of counts. Its antigen remains undetermined. No base quality values were provided; no much bigger clone lies one nucleotide off. Libraries were prepared through the immunoSEQ multiplex PCR assay. A mixture of 60 forward primers for TCR Vbeta segments and 13 reverse primers for TCR Jbeta segments was used in the multiplex PCR. A multiplex PCR assay on genomic DNA amplified the CDR3 region of rearranged TCR beta genes. On the Illumina HiSeq System, the amplified TCR beta libraries were sequenced as 87-base-pair reads. In the original analysis: In a later analysis, some 80 million unique TCR beta chains were counted across the 500 to 700 repertoires, and about 10 million of these chains were shared by at least two donors. Raw reads were error-corrected and collapsed into unique sequences by a nearest-neighbor algorithm in which closely related sequences were merged to remove PCR and sequencing errors. To assign V, D and J gene segments, CDR3 sequences were aligned to IMGT reference sequences. For a sequence to be retained, a match of at least six nucleotides to both a V gene segment and a J gene segment was required. Rearrangements were classified as productive when the CDR3 lacked stop codons and remained in frame with V and J, and all other rearrangements were classified as non-productive. Following IMGT convention, CDR3 was defined as the stretch from the second conserved V-encoded cysteine to the conserved J-encoded phenylalanine. The earlier analysis of 587 of the donors excluded sequences that lacked an unambiguous match to a single V gene segment. In an earlier analysis of approximately 500 of the donors, a V segment was called functional when productive rearrangements were above 56.7%, and segregating when the standard deviation between donors exceeded 5%. A statistical classification framework was built to diagnose cytomegalovirus status from the catalog of TCR beta chain sequences. V and J gene assignment, in a later analysis, came from comparing TCR nucleotide sequences with IMGT/GENE-DB human TR gene sequences. In a later analysis, CDR3 sequences and most-parsimonious VDJ recombination scenarios were assigned using the TCRdist pipeline. In a later analysis, every TCR beta chain was defined by the combination of its CDR3 amino acid sequence and its V-gene family, and reads without a unique V-gene family were dropped. As a way to deal with suspected cross-contamination and a sequencing artifact, a later analysis dropped approximately 590 nucleotide sequences that were highly shared and had low generation probability. In a later analysis, a clonal expansion index for each public chain was calculated from normalized within-repertoire ranks of inferred template counts. A later analysis computed generation probabilities with a VDJ recombination model fitted to out-of-frame rearrangements, and checked the results against IGoR. In a later analysis, hypergeometric tests were used to score TCR-TCR, TCR-HLA and TCR-CMV co-occurrence, with a repertoire-size bias correction applied to TCR pairs. A later analysis estimated false discovery rates by permuting HLA or CMV assignments 20 times. In a later analysis, co-occurring TCRs were grouped using DBSCAN, and TCRdist sequence similarity was added for clustering within HLA-allele-positive subsets. Repertoires with fewer than 30,000 or more than 120,000 public chains were left out of co-occurrence clustering, as were five repertoires with anomalous nucleotide sharing. Held by TCRdb, this immuneACCESS table contains in-frame sequences only and omits some clones. Under half of the omission traces to an unresolved V gene where checked; the cause of the rest is unknown. For V, J and clone size, that table is used; D and trimming come from the DNA. The sample records 99,000 or so clones, less than 85% of which are singletons. The top ten hold around 8.5% of the sample.

The cohort was made up of about 610 healthy bone marrow donors. At the time of sampling, all cohort members were nominally healthy, though unrecorded immune exposures were likely present. The donor was CMV seropositive and was included in the group of approximately 310 seropositive cohort members. A peripheral blood sample was collected from each donor, and TCR beta sequencing was performed on peripheral blood mononuclear cells. Genomic DNA extraction from the blood cell samples was performed with the Qiagen DNeasy Blood Extraction Kit. The sequence derives from a middle-aged man in good health and CMV-seropositive. The V and J segments used are TRBV4-3 and TRBJ2-5, with the D gene call left open. Sequenced material: PBMCs. The CDR3 in this case is CASSQGGSGETQYF. The nucleotide sequence reads TGCGCCAGCAGCCAGGGTGGGTCCGGGGAGACCCAGTACTTC.